Shown below are 2 T cell receptor beta chains from a single sample sequenced in a study of long-term antiretroviral therapy in people with HIV. With survey level as its setting, the immunoSEQ assay was v3.0. The repertoire was sequenced with immunoSEQ multiplex PCR; TCRdb's copy has only in-frame clones and lacks some. In the table there are roughly 20,000 clones, approximately 80% of which are singletons. This sample comprised unsorted PBMCs, obtained 0.5 years before starting antiretroviral therapy. The origin of the receptors is a man between 18 and 29 years old with HIV.

The rearrangement links TRBV27 to TRBJ2-3; perhaps TRBD2 as D (6 bases). This CDR3 is built from 15 residues. V was cut by 4 bases and J by 0 bases, with 11 bases left in between. CDR1 is MNHEY and CDR2 is SMNVEV in the germline V gene (reference sequence). The CDR3 region has the DNA TGTGCCAGCAGTTCCCCGGGGACTAGCACAGATACGCAGTATTTT. Its translation: CASSSPGTSTDTQYF.

V gene TRBV9 combines with J gene TRBJ1-1, with D possibly matching TRBD1 (5 bases). Germline assignment: CDR1 SGDLS and CDR2 YYNGEE. The ends were cut back, 0 bases at V and 6 bases at J, with 12 bases in the middle. This CDR3 comprises 14 residues. CDR3 region: CASSVGDGGAEAFF. The CDR3 nucleotides read TGTGCCAGCAGCGTAGGAGACGGGGGGGCTGAAGCTTTCTTT. The variable domain in full, with the rest retrieved from reference TRBV9 and TRBJ1-1, is DSGVTQTPKHLITATGQRVTLRCSPRSGDLSVYWYQQSLDQGLQFLIQYYNGEERAKGNILERFSAQQFPDLHSELNLSSLELGDSALYFCASSVGDGGAEAFFGQGTRLTVV.